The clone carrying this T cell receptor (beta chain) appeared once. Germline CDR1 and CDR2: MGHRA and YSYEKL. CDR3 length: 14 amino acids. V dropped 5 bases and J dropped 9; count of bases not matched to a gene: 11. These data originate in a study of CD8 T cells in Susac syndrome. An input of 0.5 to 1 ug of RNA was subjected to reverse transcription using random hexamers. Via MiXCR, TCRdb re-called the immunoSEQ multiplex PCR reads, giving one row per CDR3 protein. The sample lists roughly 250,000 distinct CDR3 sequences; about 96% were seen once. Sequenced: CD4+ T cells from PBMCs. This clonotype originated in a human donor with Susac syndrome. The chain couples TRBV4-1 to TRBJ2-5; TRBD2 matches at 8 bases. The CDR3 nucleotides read TGCGCCAGCAGCTCCGGACTAGCTGTGACGGCCCAGTACTTC. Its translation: CASSSGLAVTAQYF.